Each of the 17 T cell receptor beta chains below was sequenced from the same sample in a study of metastatic and nonmetastatic thyroid tumors. Before thyroid surgery, none of the patients had received any treatment. Via MiXCR, TCRdb re-called the PCR reads. The sample lists 20,000 to 25,000 clones; 30% to 40% were seen once. The sequenced material came from blood. All receptors come from a male donor with papillary thyroid cancer or a benign thyroid nodule (not recorded which). Some clones in this sample may be carry-over from other donors' samples.

In its sample, this clone was seen once. The chain joins TRBV20-1 to TRBJ1-2, with D possibly being TRBD1 (6 bases). The germline CDR1 and CDR2 sequences are DFQATT and SNEGSKA (reference sequence). The CDR3 is 15 amino acids. Trimming took off 0 bases at V and 7 bases at J, with 18 bases between the two ends. This chain's CDR3 is CSARDPRGGSSGYTF. The CDR3 coding sequence is TGCAGTGCTAGAGATCCGAGAGGGGGAAGCAGTGGCTACACCTTC.

By share, this clone counts as medium-sized. The chain is built from TRBV20-1 and TRBJ2-1, with D perhaps matching TRBD2 (6 bases). V dropped 1 base and J dropped 3 bases, with 13 bases sitting between them. There are 15 residues in the CDR3. Germline assignment: CDR1 DFQATT and CDR2 SNEGSKA (reference sequence). This CDR3 reads CSARGSGAIYNEQFF. The CDR3 DNA sequence: TGCAGTGCTAGAGGGTCGGGAGCAATCTACAATGAGCAGTTCTTC.

This clone was found many times. The chain has TRBV19 and TRBJ1-4; the D is unclear. Germline CDR1 LNHDA, CDR2 SQIVND (reference sequence). The CDR3 has 13 residues. The V end lost 7 bases, the J end lost 11 bases, and 17 bases lay between the germline ends. The CDR3, as DNA: TGTGCCAGTACCCCCATCGGTGGGGAGAAACTGTTTTTT. As protein: CASTPIGGEKLFF.

Ten or more counts support this clone. A clone one base away is much larger, so this may be a read error. This CDR3 is missing its conserved last phenylalanine or tryptophan, likely due to a read error. The chain has TRBV6-5 and TRBJ2-1, with TRBD1 matching over 8 bases. V lost 3 bases and J lost 2; bases outside the gene matches: 6. Looked up from germline, CDR1 is MNHEY and CDR2 is SVGAGI. The CDR3 has 16 amino acids. As DNA, the CDR3 is TGTGCCAGCAGTTATACGGACAGGGCCACCTACAATGAGCAGTTCGTC. This encodes CASSYTDRATYNEQFV.

This clone showed up many times. The rearrangement links TRBV4-2 to TRBJ2-1; D perhaps matches TRBD2 (6 bases). V was shortened by 0 bases and J by 4 bases, with 22 bases between the two germline ends. The CDR3 totals 19 residues. CDR1 is LGHNA, CDR2 YNFKEQ, per germline. CDR3 residues: CASSQDQNIWGDFYNEQFF. The CDR3, as DNA: TGTGCCAGCAGCCAAGATCAGAATATCTGGGGGGACTTTTACAATGAGCAGTTCTTC.

The V call is TRBV20-1, the J call TRBJ2-5; D is possibly TRBD1 (5 bases). CDR3 length: 15 residues. Per the germline V gene, CDR1 is DFQATT and CDR2 is SNEGSKA (reference sequence). Between the trimmed V and J ends, which lost 2 bases and 4 bases, there was a span of 17 bases. The CDR3 nucleotides read TGCAGTGCTAGACCTGTAGGGGCGCGGAGAGAGACCCAGTACTTC. Its translation is CSARPVGARRETQYF.

This clone was observed many times. J is TRBJ2-7 and V is TRBV30, with D uncertain. CDR1 and CDR2 (germline): GTSNPN, SVGIG (reference sequence). This CDR3 has 14 residues. V lost 5 bases and J 4 bases, leaving 18 bases between the germline ends. The CDR3 nucleotides are TGTGCCTGGTCCCGTCCCCTCCCTTTATACGAGCAGTACTTC. Amino acid sequence: CAWSRPLPLYEQYF.

This clone has just a few counts. The V call is TRBV27, the J call TRBJ2-7, with 7 bases fitting TRBD2. Trimming removed 4 bases from V and 0 bases from J; junction bases left unmatched: 15. This CDR3 has 18 residues. Germline-derived CDR1 and CDR2 are MNHEY and SMNVEV (reference sequence). CDR3 coding DNA: TGTGCCAGCAGTTCCCTCCTACCAGCGGGGAGGGCCTCCTACGAGCAGTACTTC. This sequence encodes CASSSLLPAGRASYEQYF.

This clone was counted at least ten times. This rearrangement joins TRBV10-3 to TRBJ2-2; no reliable D call. Germline lookup yields CDR1 ENHRY and CDR2 SYGVKD. The CDR3 is made up of 17 amino acids. V was pared by 4 bases and J by 1 base, with 16 bases between. The CDR3 sequence is CAISVGPPQENTGELFF. The DNA for the CDR3 is TGTGCCATCAGTGTAGGACCACCGCAAGAGAACACCGGGGAGCTGTTTTTT.

This clone came up a few times. V usage is TRBV19 and J usage is TRBJ1-2, with D hard to call. Germline CDR1 reads LNHDA; CDR2 reads SQIVND (reference sequence). Between the trimmed V and J ends, which lost 9 bases and 4 bases, there was a span of 15 bases. The CDR3 runs 13 residues. CDR3 bases: TGTGCCAGCTCGTTGGGCCCGCCCTATGGCTACACCTTC. It yields the protein CASSLGPPYGYTF.

This clone has a count of ten or more. A much larger clone lies one base from this, so it may be a read error. The chain has TRBV11-2 and TRBJ2-3; 8 bases are shared with TRBD2. After removal of 7 bases from V and 9 bases from J, the junction contained 15 bases not matched to a gene. This CDR3 has 15 residues. CDR1 is SGHAT and CDR2 is FQNNGV in the germline V gene. The CDR3 DNA follows: TGTGCCAGCACACCCGGGGGGGGTCTGGTTGAGACGCAGTATTTT. Translation: CASTPGGGLVETQYF.

This clone has ten or more counts. The V gene is TRBV11-2, the J gene TRBJ2-5; D gene ambiguous. V lost 1 base, J lost 1 base, and 7 bases lay in between. Per germline, CDR1 SGHAT and CDR2 FQNNGV. The CDR3 sequence is 14 residues long. The CDR3 DNA sequence: TGTGCCAGCAGCTTAGTTGTCGGCCAAGAGACCCAGTACTTC. As protein: CASSLVVGQETQYF.

This clone is labeled medium-sized (0.01 to 0.1%). The CDR3 sequence is CASSSASGRGTDTQYF. CDR3 bases: TGTGCCAGCAGTTCTGCTAGCGGGAGGGGCACAGATACGCAGTATTTT. The chain is built from TRBV28 and TRBJ2-3; 12 bases agree with TRBD2. CDR3 length: 16 amino acids. V lost 4 bases and J lost 1; bases outside the gene matches: 3. The germline V gene has CDR1 MDHEN and CDR2 SYDVKM.

The chain is built from TRBV28 and TRBJ2-6, with no clear D. This CDR3 comprises 15 residues. CDR1 is MDHEN and CDR2 is SYDVKM in the germline V gene. Between the trimmed V and J ends, which lost 3 bases and 3 bases, there was a span of 9 bases. CDR3 sequence (DNA): TGTGCCAGCAGTTTCTTCGGAGATGGGGCCAACGTCCTGACTTTC. Protein sequence: CASSFFGDGANVLTF.

By frequency in the sample, this clone is medium-sized. V and J are TRBV7-3 and TRBJ2-2; the match to TRBD1 covers 10 bases. Germline V gene sequence: CDR1 SGHTA, CDR2 FQGTGA. J was trimmed by 8 bases and V by 4 bases; bases with no gene match: 16. The CDR3 consists of 18 residues. The CDR3 sequence is CASSSFGPGQGQLGELFF. The CDR3 nucleotides are TGTGCCAGCAGCTCATTCGGACCGGGACAGGGGCAGTTAGGGGAGCTGTTTTTT.

V and J are TRBV11-2 and TRBJ2-7; 8 bases are shared with TRBD1. The CDR3 loop spans 14 amino acids. V shed 5 bases and J 5 bases; nucleotides not matched to a gene: 8. Germline assignment: CDR1 SGHAT and CDR2 FQNNGV. The CDR3 region has the DNA TGTGCCAGCAGCCTCGCCGGGACAGGAGACGAGCAGTACTTC. Amino acid sequence: CASSLAGTGDEQYF.

The genes are TRBV5-1 and TRBJ2-1; D not resolved. Per the germline V gene, CDR1 is SGHRS and CDR2 is YFSETQ. The CDR3 extends over 12 amino acids. Trimming shortened V by 0 bases and J by 7 bases, and 5 bases separated the two germline ends. As DNA, the CDR3 is TGCGCCAGCAGCTTGGAGGTTAATGAGCAGTTCTTC. Translating it yields CASSLEVNEQFF.